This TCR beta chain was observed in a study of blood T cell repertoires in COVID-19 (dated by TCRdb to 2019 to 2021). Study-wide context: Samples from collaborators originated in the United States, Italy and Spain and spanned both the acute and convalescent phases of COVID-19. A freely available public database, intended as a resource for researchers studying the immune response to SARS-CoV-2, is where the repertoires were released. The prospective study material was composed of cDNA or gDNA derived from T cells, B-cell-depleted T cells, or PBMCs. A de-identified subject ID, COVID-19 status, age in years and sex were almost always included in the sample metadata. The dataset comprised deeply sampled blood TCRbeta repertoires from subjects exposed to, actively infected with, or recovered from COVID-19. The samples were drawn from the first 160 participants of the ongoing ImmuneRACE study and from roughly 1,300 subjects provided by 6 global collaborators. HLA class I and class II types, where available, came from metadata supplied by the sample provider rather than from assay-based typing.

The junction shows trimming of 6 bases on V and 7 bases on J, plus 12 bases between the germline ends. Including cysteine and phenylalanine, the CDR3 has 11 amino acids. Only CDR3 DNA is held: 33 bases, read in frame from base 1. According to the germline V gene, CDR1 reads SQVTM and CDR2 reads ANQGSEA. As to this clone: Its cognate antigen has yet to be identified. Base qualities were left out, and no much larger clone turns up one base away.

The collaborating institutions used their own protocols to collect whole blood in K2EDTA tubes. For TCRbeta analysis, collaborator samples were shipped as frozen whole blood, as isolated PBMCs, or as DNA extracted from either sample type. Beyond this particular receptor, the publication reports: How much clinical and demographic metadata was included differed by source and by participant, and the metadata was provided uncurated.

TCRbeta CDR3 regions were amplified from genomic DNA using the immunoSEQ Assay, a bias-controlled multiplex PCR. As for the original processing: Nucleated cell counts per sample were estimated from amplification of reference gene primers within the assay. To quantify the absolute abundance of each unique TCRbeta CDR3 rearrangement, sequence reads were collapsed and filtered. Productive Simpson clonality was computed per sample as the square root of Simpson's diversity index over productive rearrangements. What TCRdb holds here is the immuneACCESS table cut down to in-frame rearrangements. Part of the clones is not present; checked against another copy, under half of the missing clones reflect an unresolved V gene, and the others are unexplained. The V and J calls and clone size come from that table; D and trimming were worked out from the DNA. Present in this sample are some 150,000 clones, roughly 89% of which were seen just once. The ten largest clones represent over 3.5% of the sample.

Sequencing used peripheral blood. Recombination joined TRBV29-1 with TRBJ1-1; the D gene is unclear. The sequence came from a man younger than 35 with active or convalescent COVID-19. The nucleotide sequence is TGCAGCGTGAGCCGGGAGAATGAAGCTTTCTTT. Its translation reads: CSVSRENEAFF.